A single sample gave rise to the 21 T cell receptor beta chains below, sequenced in a study of blood T cell repertoires in COVID-19. Using immunoSEQ multiplex PCR, the repertoire was profiled, and TCRdb retains in-frame clones only, with some absent. The profile shows roughly 150,000 clones, around 89% of them singletons. The sequenced material came from peripheral blood. The receptors were gathered from a man aged 45-65 years who had recovered from COVID-19.

This chain uses TRBV7-2 with TRBJ2-3; D ambiguous. The germline V and J ends were trimmed by 5 bases and 7 bases, with 13 bases remaining between them. There are 13 residues in the CDR3. Germline loops: CDR1 SGHTA, CDR2 FQGNSA. CDR3 residues: CASSLHEANTQYF. The CDR3 DNA reads as TGTGCCAGCAGCCTCCATGAGGCGAATACGCAGTATTTT.

This chain uses TRBV5-1 with TRBJ1-2; 11 bases are shared with TRBD1. Germline values: CDR1 SGHRS, CDR2 YFSETQ. The CDR3 runs 14 residues. V was pared by 6 bases and J by 5 bases, with 6 bases of the junction left unmatched. The CDR3 sequence: CASTQGTGGYGYTF. In DNA form, the CDR3 reads TGCGCCAGCACACAAGGGACAGGGGGGTATGGCTACACCTTC.

The chain carries TRBV12-3 or TRBV12-4 and TRBJ1-1, with TRBD1 matching 9 bases. The length of the CDR3 is 13 residues. Trimming at V came to 5 bases and at J to 8 bases, leaving 6 bases not matched to a gene. This chain's CDR3 is CASSTGQGREAFF. The CDR3 DNA reads as TGTGCCAGCAGTACAGGACAGGGGCGAGAAGCTTTCTTT.

The chain couples TRBV5-1 to TRBJ1-1; the D is unclear. Germline CDR1 SGHRS, CDR2 YFSETQ. The V and J ends lost 0 bases and 2 bases respectively, with 8 bases between them. CDR3 length: 14 amino acids. CDR3 DNA: TGCGCCAGCAGCTTGGACAGAGCTAACACTGAAGCTTTCTTT. Protein product: CASSLDRANTEAFF.

The chain uses TRBV5-1 and TRBJ1-4, with unresolved D. V lost 0 bases, J lost 5 bases, and 11 bases lay in between. Germline V lookup: CDR1 SGHRS, CDR2 YFSETQ. The CDR3 is made up of 15 amino acids. The CDR3 loop is CASSLEDRENEKLFF. The CDR3 nucleotides are TGCGCCAGCAGCTTGGAAGACCGGGAGAATGAAAAACTGTTTTTT.

The J gene is TRBJ2-7, the V gene TRBV27; 9 bases agree with TRBD1. CDR1 and CDR2 (germline): MNHEY, SMNVEV (reference sequence). This CDR3 is 15 amino acids long. The V gene end was trimmed by 4 bases and the J gene end by 4 bases; junction bases not matched to a gene: 8. This chain's CDR3 is CASSWTDRGLYEQYF. The CDR3 DNA follows: TGTGCCAGCAGTTGGACGGACAGGGGCTTGTACGAGCAGTACTTC.

This chain joins TRBV28 and TRBJ2-2, with TRBD1 as a possible D gene (5 bases). The CDR3 is 15 residues long. Germline loops: CDR1 MDHEN, CDR2 SYDVKM. The V end was cut by 1 base, the J end by 7 bases, with 13 bases between. In DNA form, the CDR3 reads TGTGCCAGCAGTTTATTGACAGCCGCCGGCGGGGAGCTGTTTTTT. Translating gives CASSLLTAAGGELFF.

For the CDR3, the DNA is TGTGCCAGCAGCCCGACTCCGGGGGCTGGAAACACCATATATTTT. Translation gives CASSPTPGAGNTIYF. The V call is TRBV7-2, the J call TRBJ1-3; D possibly corresponds to TRBD1 (5 bases). In germline, CDR1 is SGHTA, CDR2 FQGNSA. V was pared by 5 bases and J by 2 bases, with 13 bases between. This CDR3 region has 15 residues.

This chain uses TRBV6-1 with TRBJ1-6, with a tentative D call TRBD1 (6 bases). The CDR3 consists of 15 residues. Germline loops: CDR1 MNHNS, CDR2 SASEGT. Trimming left V 1 base short and J 7 bases short, with 11 bases between. This CDR3 is CASSEGTGHNSPLHF. In nucleotides, the CDR3 is TGTGCCAGCAGTGAAGGCACAGGGCACAATTCACCCCTCCACTTT.

Regarding this clone: At one end, the junction sequence differs from germline, possibly due to a read error. This rearrangement joins TRBV6-5 to TRBJ1-1, with a possible D match to TRBD1 (6 bases). Germline CDR1 MNHEY, CDR2 SVGAGI. The CDR3 extends over 14 amino acids. CDR3 sequence reads: CASTYEQGNTEAFF. DNA for the CDR3: TGTGCCAGCACTTACGAACAGGGGAACACTGAAGCTTTCTTT.

The chain couples TRBV4-1 to TRBJ2-7; 10 positions agree with TRBD2. The CDR3 runs to 16 residues. Losses at the gene ends were 3 bases for V and 0 bases for J; bases not matched to a gene: 5. The germline CDR1 and CDR2 sequences are MGHRA and YSYEKL. The CDR3 loop is CASSQVLAGRSYEQYF. The CDR3 region has the DNA TGCGCCAGCAGCCAGGTACTAGCGGGACGCTCCTACGAGCAGTACTTC.

For the CDR3, the DNA is TGCGCCAGCAGACTGACAGGGGAGGGGTATGGCTACACCTTC. Amino acids: CASRLTGEGYGYTF. This chain joins TRBV5-1 and TRBJ1-2; TRBD1 matches at 8 bases. The J segment lost 5 bases and the V segment lost 5 bases, leaving 8 bases of the junction unmatched. This CDR3 is 14 amino acids long. CDR1 is SGHRS, CDR2 YFSETQ, per germline.

V and J are TRBV28 and TRBJ1-5; 12 bases fit TRBD1. Germline V CDR1 and CDR2: MDHEN, SYDVKM. The CDR3 runs to 16 residues. V lost 5 bases to trimming and J lost 7 bases; unmatched junction nucleotides: 9. CDR3 DNA: TGTGCCAGCAGTACATCGGGACAGGGGGCAAAGCAGCCCCAGCATTTT. Amino acid sequence: CASSTSGQGAKQPQHF. The full variable domain, with the rest looked up from reference TRBV28 and TRBJ1-5, is DVKVTQSSRYLVKRTGEKVFLECVQDMDHENMFWYRQDPGLGLRLIYFSYDVKMKEKGDIPEGYSVSREKKERFSLILESASTNQTSMYLCASSTSGQGAKQPQHFGDGTRLSIL.

The gene calls are TRBV18 and TRBJ1-1, with 9 bases lining up with TRBD1. The CDR3 loop spans 15 amino acids. CDR1 KGHSH and CDR2 LQKENI come from the germline V gene. The J segment lost 4 bases and the V segment lost 4 bases, leaving 7 bases of the junction unmatched. This CDR3 reads CASSLRQGVGTEAFF. The DNA of the CDR3 is TGTGCCAGCTCACTTAGACAGGGGGTGGGCACTGAAGCTTTCTTT. Full variable domain (remainder filled in from reference TRBV18 and TRBJ1-1): NAGVMQNPRHLVRRRGQEARLRCSPMKGHSHVYWYRQLPEEGLKFMVYLQKENIIDESGMPKERFSAEFPKEGPSILRIQQVVRGDSAAYFCASSLRQGVGTEAFFGQGTRLTVV.

J is TRBJ2-6 and V is TRBV6-6; 7 bases fit TRBD1. CDR3 length: 17 amino acids. Trimming took 5 bases from V and 2 from J; bases not matched to a gene: 9. CDR1 is MNHNY, CDR2 SVGAGI, per germline (reference sequence). The CDR3 bases are TGTGCCAGCAGTCTCCAGACAGGGTTAACTGGGGCCAACGTCCTGACTTTC. As protein: CASSLQTGLTGANVLTF.

The rearrangement links TRBV11-2 to TRBJ1-6; 10 bases line up with TRBD1. The CDR3 loop spans 15 amino acids. Germline values: CDR1 SGHAT, CDR2 FQNNGV. The trim removed 5 bases at V and 3 bases at J, leaving 1 base unmatched. The CDR3 DNA sequence: TGTGCCAGCAGCCGGACAGGGGGCTATAATTCACCCCTCCACTTT. This encodes CASSRTGGYNSPLHF.

The rearrangement links TRBV4-3 to TRBJ1-4, with D possibly matching TRBD1 (5 bases). The V end was cut by 0 bases, the J end by 4 bases, with 15 bases between. The CDR3 loop spans 17 amino acids. Germline V gives CDR1 LGHNA, CDR2 YSLEER. This CDR3 reads CASSQDTNHQGNEKLFF. DNA of the CDR3: TGCGCCAGCAGCCAAGATACGAATCATCAGGGTAATGAAAAACTGTTTTTT.

V is TRBV7-2 and J is TRBJ2-1; 7 nucleotides agree with TRBD2. CDR1 and CDR2 (germline): SGHTA, FQGNSA. The CDR3 length is 14 residues. With 6 bases clipped from V and 9 bases from J, the junction kept 11 bases outside the gene matches. In DNA form, the CDR3 reads TGTGCCAGCAGACCAAATGGGGGGAGGGGTGAGCAGTTCTTC. This sequence encodes CASRPNGGRGEQFF.

The chain recombines TRBV30 with TRBJ1-6, with TRBD1 matching over 7 bases. Germline V gives CDR1 GTSNPN, CDR2 SVGIG (reference sequence). J lost 10 bases, V lost 6 bases, and 12 bases had no gene match. The CDR3 loop spans 14 amino acids. The CDR3 loop is CACHLSGTVSPLHF. For the CDR3, the DNA is TGTGCCTGCCATCTTTCCGGGACAGTCTCACCCCTCCACTTT. The full variable domain, with the rest looked up from reference TRBV30 and TRBJ1-6, is SQTIHQWPATLVQPVGSPLSLECTVEGTSNPNLYWYRQAAGRGLQLLFYSVGIGQISSEVPQNLSASRPQDRQFILSSKKLLLSDSGFYLCACHLSGTVSPLHFGNGTRLTVT.

This sequence joins TRBV6-2 or TRBV6-3 and TRBJ1-5; D may be TRBD1 (6 bases). CDR1 is MNHEY and CDR2 is SVGEGT in the germline V gene. V was shortened by 1 base and J by 5 bases, with 12 bases between the two germline ends. The CDR3 runs to 15 residues. CDR3 sequence: CASSYLDSYHQPQHF. The CDR3 nucleotides read TGTGCCAGCAGTTACTTGGACAGTTACCATCAGCCCCAGCATTTT.

This chain connects TRBV7-7 to TRBJ2-5, with a tentative D call TRBD1 (6 bases). This CDR3 region has 16 residues. Germline-derived CDR1 and CDR2 are SSHAT and FNYEAQ (reference sequence). The germline V and J ends were trimmed by 0 bases and 5 bases, with 16 bases remaining between them. The CDR3 protein is CASSLAILRGEETQYF. The CDR3 DNA is TGTGCCAGCAGCTTAGCGATTCTCAGGGGAGAGGAGACCCAGTACTTC. The variable domain in full, completed from reference TRBV7-7 and TRBJ2-5, reads GAGVSQSPRYKVTKRGQDVTLRCDPISSHATLYWYQQALGQGPEFLTYFNYEAQPDKSGLPSDRFSAERPEGSISTLTIQRTEQRDSAMYRCASSLAILRGEETQYFGPGTRLLVL.